Here is one T cell receptor beta chain with its context. Its antigen is still unknown. This record belongs to a study of regulatory and conventional T cells in RAG deficiency. Findings and caveats of the study: Compared with controls, unique Treg TCR beta sequences dropped roughly 100-fold in Omenn syndrome and CID/AS. Shorter CDR3s in all patient subsets; >80% Treg-Tconv overlap in Omenn. Shannon entropy was markedly lower and Simpson indices higher in RAG-deficient patients than control T-cell subsets.

The sorted conventional CD4+ T cells were CD25-low and CD127-high, with genomic DNA sequenced. The CDR3 is made up of 14 amino acids. V was cut by 7 bases and J by 1 base, with 13 bases left in between. Germline V gene lookup returns CDR1 MNHEY and CDR2 SVGAGI. The data were produced by immunoSEQ multiplex PCR, yet TCRdb's version contains in-frame clones alone and is incomplete. Of roughly 35,000 clones listed, about 70% are singletons. The data were also submitted as part of a second study, on regulatory T cells. This second study notes: The PCR used 52 TRBV and 13 TRBJ primers. Skewed V and J usage and few unique V-J pairs marked patient repertoires, most in Tregs.

The chain links TRBV6-5 to TRBJ1-1; perhaps TRBD1 as D (5 bases). The receptor was derived from a human donor in good health. Sequenced: CD4+ effector T cells sorted from blood. CDR3 amino acids: CASIVDRKNTEAFF. The CDR3 nucleotides are TGTGCCAGCATTGTAGACAGAAAGAACACTGAAGCTTTCTTT.